Each of the 27 T cell receptor beta chains below was sequenced from the same sample in a study of T-cell reconstitution after alpha-beta-depleted transplantation in children. Unique molecular identifiers were incorporated into the prepared TCRbeta library. TCRdb re-derived calls from the PCR reads in MiXCR, one entry per CDR3 protein. The sample shows fewer than 350,000 distinct CDR3 sequences, 7.5% to 9% of them seen only once. The antigens these receptors bind are not known. The study, taken as a whole, reports: Counts and diversity of T cells one year after transplant came mostly from newly produced T cells.

The starting material was peripheral blood, obtained 360 days after TCRalphabeta/CD19-depleted stem cell transplant. The receptors were sampled from a female patient aged 2 to 10 who had a stem cell transplant for Fanconi anemia, so the T cells may come from the graft donor.

With regard to this clonotype: A read error may produce the germline difference seen at one junction end. The rearrangement links TRBV6-1 to TRBJ2-2, with TRBD2 identical over 9 bases. The CDR3 is 15 amino acids. From germline, CDR1 is MNHNS and CDR2 SASEGT. CDR3 nucleotide sequence: TGTGCCAGCAGGAGCGGGGGGCTGAACACCGGGGAGCCGTTTTTT. Translated: CASRSGGLNTGEPFF.

Only a few counts were recorded for this clonotype. V and J are TRBV7-8 and TRBJ2-1; D is uncertain. V dropped 1 base and J dropped 0 bases, with 7 bases sitting between them. This CDR3 has 15 residues. Germline V lookup: CDR1 SGHVS, CDR2 FQNEAQ. The CDR3 coding sequence is TGTGCCAGCAGCTTAGAAGGGATCTCCTACAATGAGCAGTTCTTC. It is translated as CASSLEGISYNEQFF. Using reference TRBV7-8 and TRBJ2-1 for the parts outside the CDR3, the full variable domain is GAGVSQSPRYKVAKRGQDVALRCDPISGHVSLFWYQQALGQGPEFLTYFQNEAQLDKSGLPSDRFFAERPEGSVSTLKIQRTQQEDSAVYLCASSLEGISYNEQFFGPGTRLTVL.

The chain carries TRBV7-2 and TRBJ2-7; D tentatively reads TRBD1 or TRBD2 (5 bases each). CDR3 length: 14 amino acids. Trimming took 1 base from V and 5 from J, leaving 12 bases between them. Germline CDR1 reads SGHTA; CDR2 reads FQGNSA. The CDR3 loop reads CASSLVAGTHEQYF. For the CDR3, the DNA is TGTGCCAGCAGCTTAGTCGCAGGGACCCACGAGCAGTACTTC.

The gene calls are TRBV4-2 and TRBJ2-5; 9 bases are a match to TRBD2. V gave up 1 base and J gave up 2 bases; unmatched junction bases: 11. The CDR3 sequence is 18 residues long. CDR1 LGHNA and CDR2 YNFKEQ come from the germline V gene. As DNA, the CDR3 is TGTGCCAGCAGCCAAGGGGCCGCAGCGGGGGGCCGTCAAGAGACCCAGTACTTC. Protein sequence: CASSQGAAAGGRQETQYF.

This clonotype was seen repeatedly, ten times or more. The DNA for the CDR3 is TGTGCCAGCAGCACCCTAGGAGTGGTGCGGGAGCAGTACTTC. As protein: CASSTLGVVREQYF. V and J are TRBV12-3 or TRBV12-4 and TRBJ2-7; D is undetermined. This CDR3 is 14 amino acids long. V lost 6 bases and J lost 7, with 19 bases in between.

This clonotype turned up a few times. This sequence joins TRBV23-1 and TRBJ2-1, with D tentatively TRBD1 or TRBD2 (7 bases each). TRBV23-1 is an ORF for which the function is uncertain. The ends were cut back, 0 bases at V and 14 bases at J, with 23 bases in the middle. The length of the CDR3 is 16 residues. The CDR3, as DNA: TGCGCCAGCAGTCAATCAAGGCAGGGGGGGGAGTCGGAAAAGTTCTTC. Translated, it gives CASSQSRQGGESEKFF.

Only a few counts were recorded for this clonotype. The V call is TRBV27, the J call TRBJ2-5; D is possibly TRBD1 or TRBD2 (5 bases each). Looked up from germline, CDR1 is MNHEY and CDR2 is SMNVEV (reference sequence). The ends were cut back, 3 bases at V and 7 bases at J, with 18 bases in the middle. The CDR3 has 15 residues. The CDR3, as DNA: TGTGCCAGCAGTTTTTGGGGGTCTGAGGGCGGGACCCAGTACTTC. It specifies CASSFWGSEGGTQYF.

This clonotype was seen many times. V is TRBV7-2 and J is TRBJ1-3; a weak D match, TRBD1 (6 bases). V lost 5 bases and J lost 3, with 14 bases in between. The CDR3 is 15 amino acids. Germline CDR1 reads SGHTA; CDR2 reads FQGNSA. The chain's CDR3 is CASSQDSTYGNTIYF. The CDR3 nucleotides read TGTGCCAGCAGCCAGGACAGCACCTATGGAAACACCATATATTTT.

This clonotype was seen repeatedly, ten times or more. This chain joins TRBV12-3 or TRBV12-4 and TRBJ2-3, with 9 bases that match TRBD1. The CDR3 consists of 14 residues. With V trimmed by 6 bases and J by 5 bases, 6 bases remained unmatched. The chain's CDR3 is CASSLDRGRDTQYF. The CDR3 nucleotides are TGTGCCAGCAGCTTGGACAGGGGCCGAGATACGCAGTATTTT.

The chain links TRBV7-3 to TRBJ2-1; 8 positions agree with TRBD2. Germline V lookup: CDR1 SGHTA, CDR2 FQGTGA. This CDR3 region has 13 residues. Trimming at V came to 5 bases and at J to 6 bases, leaving 3 bases not matched to a gene. The CDR3 sequence is CASSAGLANEQFF. DNA for the CDR3: TGTGCCAGCAGCGCTGGACTAGCCAATGAGCAGTTCTTC.

This clonotype was detected only a few times. The gene calls are TRBV5-1 and TRBJ2-7, with D possibly TRBD2 on 6 matching bases. Germline V CDR1 and CDR2: SGHRS, YFSETQ. Trimming took off 4 bases at V and 3 bases at J, with 14 bases between the two ends. The length of the CDR3 is 14 residues. The CDR3 is CASSPGPGVYEQYF. As DNA, the CDR3 is TGCGCCAGCAGCCCCGGGCCGGGGGTCTACGAGCAGTACTTC.

This clonotype was detected a few times. The V and J genes are TRBV3-1 and TRBJ1-5, with D uncertain. The CDR3 covers 12 residues. V lost 4 bases to trimming and J lost 7 bases, with 8 bases between them. CDR1 and CDR2 from the germline V gene are LGHDT and YNNKEL (reference sequence). Here the CDR3 reads CASSRAGQPQHF. In DNA, the CDR3 is TGTGCCAGCAGCCGGGCCGGGCAGCCCCAGCATTTT.

This clonotype came up a few times. This chain links TRBV3-1 with TRBJ2-3; no firm D call. CDR3 length equals 14 residues. V shed 2 bases and J shed 7 bases, with 13 bases lying between them. CDR1 LGHDT and CDR2 YNNKEL come from the germline V gene (reference sequence). The CDR3 DNA follows: TGTGCCAGCAGCCAAATGTCCGTCGGGTATACGCAGTATTTT. Protein product: CASSQMSVGYTQYF.

This clonotype was seen many times. V usage is TRBV7-9 and J usage is TRBJ2-5; D is unresolved. CDR1 is SEHNR and CDR2 is FQNEAQ in the germline V gene (reference sequence). CDR3 length equals 15 residues. V was trimmed by 1 base and J by 5 bases, leaving 14 bases between them. CDR3 amino acids: CASSLVPAQEETQYF. The CDR3 DNA reads as TGTGCCAGCAGCTTAGTTCCGGCCCAGGAGGAGACCCAGTACTTC.

The chain joins TRBV6-4 to TRBJ2-3, with TRBD2 matching over 11 bases. The CDR3 length is 17 residues. CDR1 is MRHNA, CDR2 SNTAGT, per germline. The V and J ends lost 5 bases and 2 bases, in that order; junction bases with no gene match: 9. CDR3 coding DNA: TGTGCCAGCAGTAATTTGGGACTAGCGGAATACACAGATACGCAGTATTTT. Translating it yields CASSNLGLAEYTDTQYF.

There are many counts of this clonotype. The chain uses TRBV5-1 and TRBJ1-1; 8 bases align to TRBD1. The CDR3 is made up of 14 amino acids. CDR1 and CDR2 (germline): SGHRS, YFSETQ. V was pared by 4 bases and J by 4 bases, with 6 bases of the junction left unmatched. CDR3 nucleotide sequence: TGCGCCAGCAGCGTAAACAGGGGGACCACTGAAGCTTTCTTT. It yields the protein CASSVNRGTTEAFF.

The sample holds many counts of this clonotype. V and J are TRBV5-1 and TRBJ2-1; tentatively, D is TRBD1 or TRBD2 (5 bases each). Trimming shortened V by 0 bases and J by 7 bases, and 20 bases separated the two germline ends. CDR1 is SGHRS and CDR2 is YFSETQ in the germline V gene. The CDR3 is 17 residues long. CDR3 sequence: CASSLVGERAGMNEQFF. The CDR3, as DNA: TGCGCCAGCAGCTTGGTGGGGGAGAGGGCCGGTATGAATGAGCAGTTCTTC.

This clonotype was detected only a few times. The chain links TRBV10-3 to TRBJ2-5; 12 nucleotides line up with TRBD2. This CDR3 is built from 15 residues. CDR1 and CDR2 from the germline V gene are ENHRY and SYGVKD. After removal of 10 bases from V and 0 bases from J, the junction contained 6 bases not matched to a gene. This CDR3 reads CATLRLAGDQETQYF. CDR3 bases: TGTGCCACCCTTAGACTAGCGGGGGACCAAGAGACCCAGTACTTC.

Many counts were recorded for this clonotype. The J gene is TRBJ2-7, the V gene TRBV20-1, with 9 bases that match TRBD1. CDR3 length: 13 amino acids. J was trimmed by 3 bases and V by 4 bases; bases with no gene match: 4. Germline V CDR1 and CDR2: DFQATT, SNEGSKA (reference sequence). CDR3 residues: CSAKQGAFYEQYF. CDR3 nucleotide sequence: TGCAGTGCTAAACAGGGGGCGTTCTACGAGCAGTACTTC.

This clonotype was picked up a small number of times. The genes are TRBV7-9 and TRBJ2-2; the D is unclear. V was cut by 3 bases and J by 0 bases, with 8 bases left in between. Per germline, CDR1 SEHNR and CDR2 FQNEAQ (reference sequence). The CDR3 totals 15 residues. CDR3 DNA sequence: TGTGCCAGCAGCTTTGTGTCTTCGAACACCGGGGAGCTGTTTTTT. Translated, it gives CASSFVSSNTGELFF.

This clonotype was seen ten or more times. The rearrangement uses TRBV10-2 and TRBJ2-1; 7 positions match TRBD2. CDR1 WSHSY and CDR2 SAAADI come from the germline V gene. The trim removed 8 bases at V and 2 bases at J, leaving 3 bases unmatched. This CDR3 is built from 13 residues. The CDR3 DNA reads as TGCGCCAGCCAGCGGGGAACCTACAATGAGCAGTTCTTC. Translating it yields CASQRGTYNEQFF.

There are a few counts of this clonotype. This rearrangement joins TRBV20-1 to TRBJ1-1; D unresolved. The CDR3 is made up of 14 amino acids. The V and J ends lost 4 bases and 3 bases respectively, with 15 bases between them. CDR1 DFQATT and CDR2 SNEGSKA come from the germline V gene (reference sequence). Written as DNA, the CDR3 is TGCAGTGCTAAACCCTCAGGACTCTACACTGAAGCTTTCTTT. This codes for CSAKPSGLYTEAFF.

This clonotype was counted many times. V usage is TRBV7-2 and J usage is TRBJ1-1; TRBD1 matches at 10 bases. The CDR3 has 15 amino acids. Germline-derived CDR1 and CDR2 are SGHTA and FQGNSA. After removal of 5 bases from V and 2 bases from J, the junction contained 5 bases not matched to a gene. The CDR3 bases are TGTGCCAGCAGCACACGGGACAGGGGAAACACTGAAGCTTTCTTT. This codes for CASSTRDRGNTEAFF.

This clonotype was seen at least ten times. V is TRBV9 and J is TRBJ2-3, with a tentative D call TRBD1 (5 bases). Germline CDR1 is SGDLS and CDR2 is YYNGEE. The ends were cut back, 4 bases at V and 2 bases at J, with 20 bases in the middle. The CDR3 spans 17 residues. In nucleotides, the CDR3 is TGTGCCAGCAGCTATCTTCCGAGACAGCCGCCCACAGATACGCAGTATTTT. This encodes CASSYLPRQPPTDTQYF.

The chain employs TRBV10-1 and TRBJ2-5; 7 nucleotides match TRBD1. The CDR3 is 15 residues long. V was clipped by 2 bases and J by 4 bases; unmatched bases: 7. Germline-derived CDR1 and CDR2 are WNHNN and SYGVQD (reference sequence). The CDR3 DNA sequence: TGCGCCAGCAGTGAGGAGGGGGCGCAGAGAGAGACCCAGTACTTC. This encodes CASSEEGAQRETQYF.

Many counts were recorded for this clonotype. The chain recombines TRBV28 with TRBJ2-3; 13 bases are a match to TRBD2. Germline values: CDR1 MDHEN, CDR2 SYDVKM. The CDR3 consists of 19 residues. J was trimmed by 6 bases and V by 3 bases; bases with no gene match: 15. Written as DNA, the CDR3 is TGTGCCAGCAGTTTTTGGGGGACTAGCGGGGTGAGATACGACGATACGCAGTATTTT. Translated, it gives CASSFWGTSGVRYDDTQYF.

This clonotype has more than one count but fewer than ten. The rearrangement joins TRBV19 to TRBJ1-1; D call uncertain. Trimming shortened V by 5 bases and J by 7 bases, and 14 bases separated the two germline ends. CDR3 size: 13 residues. Per germline, CDR1 LNHDA and CDR2 SQIVND (reference sequence). The DNA of the CDR3 is TGTGCCAGTAGTCCGGTAATGGGAAGTGAAGCTTTCTTT. Translating it yields CASSPVMGSEAFF.